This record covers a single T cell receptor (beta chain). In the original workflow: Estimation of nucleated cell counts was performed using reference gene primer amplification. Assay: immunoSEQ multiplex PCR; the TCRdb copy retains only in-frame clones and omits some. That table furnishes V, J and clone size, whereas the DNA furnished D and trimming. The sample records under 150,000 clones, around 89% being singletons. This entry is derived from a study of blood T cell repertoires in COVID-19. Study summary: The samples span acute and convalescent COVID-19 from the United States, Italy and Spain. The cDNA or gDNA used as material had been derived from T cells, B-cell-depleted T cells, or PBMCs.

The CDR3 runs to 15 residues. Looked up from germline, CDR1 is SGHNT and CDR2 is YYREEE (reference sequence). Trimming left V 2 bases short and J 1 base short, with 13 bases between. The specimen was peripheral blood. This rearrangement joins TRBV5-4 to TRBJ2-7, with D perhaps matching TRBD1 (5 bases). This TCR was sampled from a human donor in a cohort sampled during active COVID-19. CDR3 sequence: CASSLTGPLSYEQYF. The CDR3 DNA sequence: TGTGCCAGCAGCTTAACAGGTCCCCTATCCTACGAGCAGTACTTC. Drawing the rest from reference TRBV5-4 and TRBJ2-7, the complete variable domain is ETGVTQSPTHLIKTRGQQVTLRCSSQSGHNTVSWYQQALGQGPQFIFQYYREEENGRGNFPPRFSGLQFPNYSSELNVNALELDDSALYLCASSLTGPLSYEQYFGPGTRLTVT.